What follows describes a single T cell receptor (beta chain). The data originate from a study of blood T cell repertoires in COVID-19. As for the study in general: In each case, the material was cDNA or gDNA derived from T cells, B-cell-depleted T cells, or PBMCs.

In the original workflow: Amplification of reference gene primers was used by the study to estimate nucleated cell counts. TCRdb keeps only in-frame clones here, not all; method: immunoSEQ multiplex PCR. V, J and clone size are those of that table, while D and trimming were read from the DNA. The sample holds some 200,000 clones, approximately 85% seen once. The V end lost 1 base, the J end lost 6 bases, and 16 bases lay between the germline ends. The CDR3 spans 15 residues. The germline CDR1 and CDR2 sequences are SGHKS and YYEKEE (reference sequence). The clonotype was recovered from a woman aged 45 to 65 with active or convalescent COVID-19. The material sequenced was peripheral blood. The chain has TRBV5-5 and TRBJ1-2; a possible D gene is TRBD1 (5 bases). CDR3 residues: CASSLFGREAHGYTF. The CDR3, as DNA: TGTGCCAGCAGCTTGTTTGGCAGGGAAGCCCATGGCTACACCTTC.